Listed below are T cell receptor beta chains from one sample, sequenced in a study of response to subunit inactivated influenza vaccine. MiXCR, applied by TCRdb to the RT-PCR reads, yields one record per CDR3 protein. Of approximately 500,000 distinct CDR3 sequences in the sample, 14% are singletons; the top ten hold more than 9.5%. The source was PBMCs from blood, collected approximately 13 days after vaccination. The receptors were sampled from a man aged 45-60 years who received an inactivated influenza vaccine. CDR3s include the opening cysteine and the closing phenylalanine or tryptophan. Each record gives: J gene, clone size, V gene, D gene, CDR3 DNA, CDR3 protein. The D gene is left open where the match is weak. The size field is filled for only some rows; it gives once, few, many or a size class.

J gene: TRBJ2-3; clone size: .; V gene: TRBV2; D gene: TRBD2; CDR3 DNA: TGTGCCAGCAGTCGGGGGGTCGGAGATACGCAGTATTTT; CDR3 protein: CASSRGVGDTQYF
J gene: TRBJ2-5; clone size: .; V gene: TRBV18; D gene: TRBD2; CDR3 DNA: TGTGCCAGCTCTAGAGCTCCGGGAGGGATAGAGACCCAGTACTTC; CDR3 protein: CASSRAPGGIETQYF
J gene: TRBJ2-6; clone size: few; V gene: TRBV19; D gene: .; CDR3 DNA: TGTGCCAGTAGTAAGAACGGGAACCCCTCTGGGGCCAACGTCCTGACTTTC; CDR3 protein: CASSKNGNPSGANVLTF
J gene: TRBJ2-3; clone size: .; V gene: TRBV6-1; D gene: TRBD2; CDR3 DNA: TGTGCCAGCCCCCCGCGGGGGGATGCAGATACGCAGTATTTT; CDR3 protein: CASPPRGDADTQYF
J gene: TRBJ2-1; clone size: .; V gene: TRBV11-3; D gene: .; CDR3 DNA: TGTGCCAGCAGCTTAGAGGGGACTGCCGCCAATGAGCAGTTCTTC; CDR3 protein: CASSLEGTAANEQFF
J gene: TRBJ2-5; clone size: .; V gene: TRBV10-3; D gene: TRBD1; CDR3 DNA: TGTGCCATCGCACTGACCCGCTCCGGGACAGGCCAAGAGACCCAGTACTTC; CDR3 protein: CAIALTRSGTGQETQYF
J gene: TRBJ2-3; clone size: .; V gene: TRBV20-1; D gene: TRBD1; CDR3 DNA: TGCAGTGCTCTTCGCGGGACAGGGGGTAGCACAGATACGCAGTATTTT; CDR3 protein: CSALRGTGGSTDTQYF
J gene: TRBJ2-5; clone size: .; V gene: TRBV28; D gene: .; CDR3 DNA: TGTGCCGGTAGCGGAGCTGGGCGGACCCAGTACTTC; CDR3 protein: CAGSGAGRTQYF
J gene: TRBJ1-1; clone size: few; V gene: TRBV18; D gene: TRBD1; CDR3 DNA: TGTGCCAGCTCACCAATGGCAGGGGGCTTCACTGAAGCTTTCTTT; CDR3 protein: CASSPMAGGFTEAFF
J gene: TRBJ2-2; clone size: many; V gene: TRBV4-3; D gene: .; CDR3 DNA: TGCGCCAGCAGCCAAGAAGGCACAGGGATCGGGGAGCTGTTTTTT; CDR3 protein: CASSQEGTGIGELFF
J gene: TRBJ1-2; clone size: .; V gene: TRBV5-1; D gene: .; CDR3 DNA: TGCGCCAGCAGCTTCACAGGAGCGTCCGCTTATGGCTACACCTTC; CDR3 protein: CASSFTGASAYGYTF
J gene: TRBJ1-6; clone size: .; V gene: TRBV5-1; D gene: .; CDR3 DNA: TGCGCCAGCAGCGGGGAATTACCCCGGGACCTCCACTTT; CDR3 protein: CASSGELPRDLHF
J gene: TRBJ2-1; clone size: few; V gene: TRBV12-3/TRBV12-4; D gene: TRBD2; CDR3 DNA: TGTGCCAGCAGTTTACGGGGGGGCCTAAGTGAGCAGTTCTTC; CDR3 protein: CASSLRGGLSEQFF
J gene: TRBJ2-4; clone size: many; V gene: TRBV7-2; D gene: TRBD2; CDR3 DNA: TGTGCCAGCAGCTTAGGGCCGGGGGGAAACATTCAGTACTTC; CDR3 protein: CASSLGPGGNIQYF
J gene: TRBJ1-5; clone size: few; V gene: TRBV12-3/TRBV12-4; D gene: .; CDR3 DNA: TGTGCCAGCAGTCCAGAATATAGCAATCAGCCCCAGCATTTT; CDR3 protein: CASSPEYSNQPQHF
J gene: TRBJ1-5; clone size: few; V gene: TRBV5-1; D gene: .; CDR3 DNA: TGCGCCAGCAGCTTGGATGGCGGGGGCGGTCAGCCCCAGCATTTT; CDR3 protein: CASSLDGGGGQPQHF
J gene: TRBJ2-4; clone size: few; V gene: TRBV28; D gene: .; CDR3 DNA: TGTGCCAGCAGTAAGACGGACATTGACATTCAGTACTTC; CDR3 protein: CASSKTDIDIQYF
J gene: TRBJ2-4; clone size: .; V gene: TRBV7-2; D gene: .; CDR3 DNA: TGTGCCAGCAGCAACATAGGGACCCCAAACATTCAGTACTTC; CDR3 protein: CASSNIGTPNIQYF
J gene: TRBJ1-3; clone size: few; V gene: TRBV12-3/TRBV12-4; D gene: .; CDR3 DNA: TGTGCCAGCAGTCACCGACAGAACCAAGGAGGAAACACCATATATTTT; CDR3 protein: CASSHRQNQGGNTIYF
J gene: TRBJ2-7; clone size: .; V gene: TRBV15; D gene: .; CDR3 DNA: TGTGCCACCAGCAGAGATCTGGCGGCGCCCCAGTACTTC; CDR3 protein: CATSRDLAAPQYF
J gene: TRBJ2-1; clone size: .; V gene: TRBV12-3/TRBV12-4; D gene: .; CDR3 DNA: TGTGCCAGCAGTCCTAGCTGGGGGGTGAACAATGAGCAGTTCTTC; CDR3 protein: CASSPSWGVNNEQFF
J gene: TRBJ2-3; clone size: many; V gene: TRBV4-3; D gene: .; CDR3 DNA: TGCGCCAGCAGCCAAGCATTTCCCCGCACAGATACGCAGTATTTT; CDR3 protein: CASSQAFPRTDTQYF
J gene: TRBJ2-7; clone size: few; V gene: TRBV6-1; D gene: TRBD2; CDR3 DNA: TGTGCCAGCAAGGGACTAGCGGGAGACTATTACGAGCAGTACTTC; CDR3 protein: CASKGLAGDYYEQYF
J gene: TRBJ2-7; clone size: .; V gene: TRBV5-1; D gene: .; CDR3 DNA: TGCGCCAGCAGCACGGACACGAGCTACGAGCAGTACTTC; CDR3 protein: CASSTDTSYEQYF
J gene: TRBJ2-2; clone size: many; V gene: TRBV29-1; D gene: TRBD1; CDR3 DNA: TGCAGCGTCAAAACCGGGACAGGGAACACCGGGGAGCTGTTTTTT; CDR3 protein: CSVKTGTGNTGELFF
J gene: TRBJ2-5; clone size: many; V gene: TRBV27; D gene: .; CDR3 DNA: TGTGCCAGCAGTTTCTCTGGGAGGATTGAGACCCAGTACTTC; CDR3 protein: CASSFSGRIETQYF
J gene: TRBJ2-5; clone size: few; V gene: TRBV10-3; D gene: .; CDR3 DNA: TGTGCCATCAGTGACAGACAGCAAGAGACCCAGTACTTC; CDR3 protein: CAISDRQQETQYF
J gene: TRBJ1-1; clone size: .; V gene: TRBV20-1; D gene: .; CDR3 DNA: TGCAGTGTTCGGAGGACAGTTGAAGCTTTCTTT; CDR3 protein: CSVRRTVEAFF
J gene: TRBJ2-3; clone size: .; V gene: TRBV3-1; D gene: .; CDR3 DNA: TGTGCCAGCAGCCAGTTTTTGGCAGATACGCAGTATTTT; CDR3 protein: CASSQFLADTQYF
J gene: TRBJ2-3; clone size: .; V gene: TRBV5-6; D gene: .; CDR3 DNA: TGTGCCAGCAGCGGGCAGCCAGGGACGACAGATACGCAGTATTTT; CDR3 protein: CASSGQPGTTDTQYF
J gene: TRBJ2-3; clone size: many; V gene: TRBV5-6; D gene: .; CDR3 DNA: TGTGCCAGCAGAACCTGGGCGAACACAGATACGCAGTATTTT; CDR3 protein: CASRTWANTDTQYF
J gene: TRBJ1-2; clone size: .; V gene: TRBV5-1; D gene: .; CDR3 DNA: TGCGCCAGCAGCTCGGGAGGTCGTCCCTCTGACTATGGCTACACCTTC; CDR3 protein: CASSSGGRPSDYGYTF
J gene: TRBJ1-6; clone size: .; V gene: TRBV20-1; D gene: .; CDR3 DNA: TGCAGCGCAGCCCATCGGGGAAACAATTCACCCCTCCACTTT; CDR3 protein: CSAAHRGNNSPLHF
J gene: TRBJ2-7; clone size: many; V gene: TRBV4-3; D gene: .; CDR3 DNA: TGCGCCAGCAGCCAAGATCCCGGGTACTACGAGCAGTACTTC; CDR3 protein: CASSQDPGYYEQYF
J gene: TRBJ2-7; clone size: few; V gene: TRBV29-1; D gene: .; CDR3 DNA: TGCAGCGTTGCGCCGGGGGGCGACGAGCAGTACTTC; CDR3 protein: CSVAPGGDEQYF
J gene: TRBJ1-1; clone size: .; V gene: TRBV6-2/TRBV6-3; D gene: TRBD1; CDR3 DNA: TGTGCCAGCAGTTACCCCCCGGGACAGCCAAGGGGCACTGAAGCTTTCTTT; CDR3 protein: CASSYPPGQPRGTEAFF
J gene: TRBJ1-5; clone size: many; V gene: TRBV7-9; D gene: TRBD1; CDR3 DNA: TGTGCCAGTCGGGACAGGGATAGCAATCAGCCCCAGCATTTT; CDR3 protein: CASRDRDSNQPQHF
J gene: TRBJ1-2; clone size: .; V gene: TRBV20-1; D gene: TRBD1; CDR3 DNA: TGCAGTGCTAAGGGGCAGGGGGATCACTATGGCTACACCTTC; CDR3 protein: CSAKGQGDHYGYTF
J gene: TRBJ1-3; clone size: many; V gene: TRBV20-1; D gene: .; CDR3 DNA: TGCAGTGCTAGAGATGTGGGAAGCTTCGCAGGAAACACCATATATTTT; CDR3 protein: CSARDVGSFAGNTIYF
J gene: TRBJ2-7; clone size: many; V gene: TRBV29-1; D gene: TRBD2; CDR3 DNA: TGCAGCGTTGAAAGCCTAGCGGGAAGTTACGAGCAGTACTTC; CDR3 protein: CSVESLAGSYEQYF
J gene: TRBJ2-7; clone size: .; V gene: TRBV7-2; D gene: TRBD1; CDR3 DNA: TGTGCCAGCAGCAGACAGGGGGGACCCTACGAGCAGTACTTC; CDR3 protein: CASSRQGGPYEQYF
J gene: TRBJ2-7; clone size: .; V gene: TRBV19; D gene: .; CDR3 DNA: TGTGCCAGTAGTACGGGACGGACGGCGGGCGAGCAGTACTTC; CDR3 protein: CASSTGRTAGEQYF
J gene: TRBJ2-1; clone size: few; V gene: TRBV14; D gene: .; CDR3 DNA: TGTGCCAGCAGCCAAGACGGCTTTTCCTACAATGAGCAGTTCTTC; CDR3 protein: CASSQDGFSYNEQFF
J gene: TRBJ2-7; clone size: .; V gene: TRBV5-8; D gene: .; CDR3 DNA: TGTGCCAGCAGCATAGGGAGTCCTCGTTACGAGCAGTACTTC; CDR3 protein: CASSIGSPRYEQYF